Following are 15 T cell receptor beta chains from one sample sequenced in a study of blood T cell repertoires in COVID-19. TCRdb's table, derived via immunoSEQ multiplex PCR, lists solely in-frame clones and lacks some. Counted here are hundreds of thousands of clones, more than 75% occurring once; the ten biggest clones make up about 6%. The sample was peripheral blood. The receptor source for this set is a woman over 75 with COVID-19, enrolled during active disease.

The chain has TRBV7-2 and TRBJ1-5; D is ambiguous. In germline, CDR1 is SGHTA, CDR2 FQGNSA. The CDR3 sequence is 13 residues long. Trimming stripped 1 base from V and 9 bases from J, with 10 bases between. The CDR3 DNA reads TGTGCCAGCAGCTTAGACGAGAGTACGCCCCAGCATTTT. Its translation: CASSLDESTPQHF.

The V call is TRBV6-5, the J call TRBJ1-1, with TRBD1 as a possible D gene (5 bases). The CDR3 contains 13 residues. Between the trimmed V and J ends, which lost 6 bases and 0 bases, there was a span of 8 bases. CDR1 is MNHEY, CDR2 SVGAGI, per germline. The CDR3, as DNA: TGTGCCAGCAGGAACAGGATGAACACTGAAGCTTTCTTT. Translation gives CASRNRMNTEAFF.

The CDR3: CASSFGLTSGANVLTF. The CDR3 DNA reads TGCGCCAGCAGCTTTGGACTAACCTCTGGGGCCAACGTCCTGACTTTC. This chain joins TRBV5-1 and TRBJ2-6; D is possibly TRBD2 (6 bases). V lost 2 bases and J lost 0, with 9 bases in between. CDR1 and CDR2 (germline): SGHRS, YFSETQ. This CDR3 has 16 residues.

The chain recombines TRBV6-5 with TRBJ1-1; D is undetermined. V shed 2 bases and J shed 2 bases, with 12 bases lying between them. This CDR3 region has 15 residues. Looked up from germline, CDR1 is MNHEY and CDR2 is SVGAGI. The CDR3 DNA sequence: TGTGCCAGCAGTTACGTTTCGCCAGGCAACACTGAAGCTTTCTTT. Translating gives CASSYVSPGNTEAFF.

This chain connects TRBV4-3 to TRBJ1-3; 10 nucleotides align to TRBD1. The germline gives CDR1 LGHNA, CDR2 YSLEER. The CDR3 covers 15 residues. V lost 8 bases, J lost 2 bases, and 6 bases stayed unmatched. CDR3 in amino acids: CASSNGQGAGNTIYF. Here the CDR3 DNA reads TGCGCCAGCTCCAACGGACAGGGGGCTGGAAACACCATATATTTT.

This sequence joins TRBV18 and TRBJ1-1; 9 bases line up with TRBD1. The length of the CDR3 is 18 residues. Per germline, CDR1 KGHSH and CDR2 LQKENI. The junction had 16 bases not matched to a gene; V was cut back by 1 base and J by 7 bases. The CDR3 DNA reads TGTGCCAGCTCACCACTTCCTGCGACAGGGGGAAATTCTGTTGAAGCTTTCTTT. It yields the protein CASSPLPATGGNSVEAFF. Full variable domain (outside the CDR3, taken from reference TRBV18 and TRBJ1-1): NAGVMQNPRHLVRRRGQEARLRCSPMKGHSHVYWYRQLPEEGLKFMVYLQKENIIDESGMPKERFSAEFPKEGPSILRIQQVVRGDSAAYFCASSPLPATGGNSVEAFFGQGTRLTVV.

The chain carries TRBV10-2 and TRBJ2-1; D is undetermined. Germline CDR1 reads WSHSY; CDR2 reads SAAADI. The V gene lost 5 bases and the J gene lost 0 bases, with 5 bases spanning the gap. The CDR3 extends over 13 amino acids. The CDR3: CASSPGSYNEQFF. The CDR3 DNA is TGCGCCAGCAGTCCGGGCTCCTACAATGAGCAGTTCTTC.

V and J are TRBV7-2 and TRBJ1-1, with a possible D match to TRBD1 (6 bases). The ends were cut back, 1 base at V and 4 bases at J, with 13 bases in the middle. CDR1 and CDR2 from the germline V gene are SGHTA and FQGNSA. CDR3 size: 15 residues. The CDR3 loop reads CASSLVENRATEAFF. CDR3 sequence (DNA): TGTGCCAGCAGCTTAGTGGAGAACAGGGCCACTGAAGCTTTCTTT. Full variable domain (remainder filled in from reference TRBV7-2 and TRBJ1-1): GAGVSQSPSNKVTEKGKDVELRCDPISGHTALYWYRQSLGQGLEFLIYFQGNSAPDKSGLPSDRFSAERTGGSVSTLTIQRTQQEDSAVYLCASSLVENRATEAFFGQGTRLTVV.

V is TRBV10-2 and J is TRBJ2-1, with a possible D match to TRBD2 (7 bases). Trimming took off 6 bases at V and 9 bases at J, with 24 bases between the two ends. The CDR3 is 16 amino acids. Germline CDR1 reads WSHSY; CDR2 reads SAAADI. CDR3 sequence (DNA): TGCGCCAGCAGGGGGGGGACGGGTATAGGGGGAATTGAGCAGTTCTTC. This gives the protein CASRGGTGIGGIEQFF.

The chain is built from TRBV28 and TRBJ1-2, with TRBD1 matching over 7 bases. Germline V CDR1 and CDR2: MDHEN, SYDVKM. With V trimmed by 2 bases and J by 7 bases, 4 bases remained unmatched. The CDR3 covers 13 residues. CDR3 amino acids: CASSLTTGVGYTF. The DNA of the CDR3 is TGTGCCAGCAGTTTAACTACAGGGGTTGGCTACACCTTC.

Details on this clone: At the DNA level, this CDR3 is encoded by other sequences in the same sample as well. The chain carries TRBV7-2 and TRBJ1-5, with TRBD1 matching 7 bases. Germline V gives CDR1 SGHTA, CDR2 FQGNSA. The J segment lost 2 bases and the V segment lost 5 bases, leaving 6 bases of the junction unmatched. The CDR3 runs 15 residues. CDR3 DNA sequence: TGTGCCAGCAGCCTCAGACAGGGAGGCAATCAGCCCCAGCATTTT. Residues: CASSLRQGGNQPQHF.

The count of this clone is one. CDR3 region: CASSQEWPANYGYTF. The CDR3 DNA reads as TGCGCCAGCAGCCAAGAATGGCCAGCTAACTATGGCTACACCTTC. V usage is TRBV4-1 and J usage is TRBJ1-2; D is unresolved. Germline-derived CDR1 and CDR2 are MGHRA and YSYEKL. The CDR3 loop spans 15 amino acids. Trimming shortened V by 0 bases and J by 0 bases, and 8 bases separated the two germline ends.

The CDR3 protein is CASSLGTQGGNEKLFF. The CDR3, as DNA: TGCGCCAGCAGCTTGGGGACCCAGGGGGGTAATGAAAAACTGTTTTTT. The chain employs TRBV5-1 and TRBJ1-4; 7 nucleotides agree with TRBD1. The germline CDR1 and CDR2 sequences are SGHRS and YFSETQ. V dropped 0 bases and J dropped 4; count of bases not matched to a gene: 6. The CDR3 is 16 residues long.

J is TRBJ2-5 and V is TRBV7-3; D unclear. The V end was cut by 4 bases, the J end by 2 bases, with 8 bases between. CDR3 length: 13 amino acids. CDR1 is SGHTA and CDR2 is FQGTGA in the germline V gene. CDR3 in amino acids: CASSSVTQETQYF. The CDR3, as DNA: TGTGCCAGCAGCTCGGTCACGCAAGAGACCCAGTACTTC.

The chain links TRBV6-5 to TRBJ2-4, with 7 bases that match TRBD1. The J segment lost 7 bases and the V segment lost 2 bases, leaving 5 bases of the junction unmatched. Looked up from germline, CDR1 is MNHEY and CDR2 is SVGAGI. CDR3 length equals 14 residues. The CDR3 protein is CASSYGDSLNIQYF. DNA of the CDR3: TGTGCCAGCAGTTACGGGGACAGTTTGAACATTCAGTACTTC.